This T cell receptor beta chain comes out of a study of cytomegalovirus exposure and HLA in healthy donors. The CDR3 contains 14 residues. V gave up 3 bases and J gave up 5 bases, with 13 bases separating them. Germline-derived CDR1 and CDR2 are SGHTA and FQGNSA. With regard to this clone: Its matching antigen is unknown.

Primers: 60 Vbeta forward and 13 Jbeta reverse. Sequencing was performed with immunoSEQ multiplex PCR; in TCRdb, only in-frame clones are kept and a portion is missing. The data contain about 130,000 clones, less than 85% of them singletons. General study findings and limits: Cytomegalovirus association was listed for about 180 TCR beta chains. V- and J-gene trimming of TCR beta was linked (in a later analysis) to a missense DCLRE1C variant. There were reportedly fewer N-insertions in an Asian-associated ancestry cluster than the approximately 640-donor mean, in a later analysis.

The sequence came from a man in his late teens or twenties in good health and CMV-seropositive. The chain combines TRBV7-2 with TRBJ2-5; the D gene is possibly TRBD2 (5 bases). Material: PBMCs. The CDR3 DNA follows: TGTGCCAGCAGCTTTCTAACAAGGGAGGAGACCCAGTACTTC. This gives the protein CASSFLTREETQYF.